The 24 T cell receptor beta chains below come from one sample, sequenced in a study of blood T cell repertoires in COVID-19. Generated by immunoSEQ multiplex PCR, the TCRdb table keeps only in-frame clones and is missing some. Counted here are hundreds of thousands of clones, about 85% occurring once; the ten biggest clones make up roughly 3.7%. The sample comprised peripheral blood. These TCRs come from a woman between 18 and 30 years old with acute or convalescent COVID-19.

V is TRBV5-1 and J is TRBJ2-5; D is ambiguous. V lost 4 bases, J lost 1 base, and 11 bases lay in between. Germline CDR1 SGHRS, CDR2 YFSETQ. The CDR3 is 14 amino acids. The CDR3 coding sequence is TGCGCCAGCAGCCCGTGGGCCAGCCAAGAGACCCAGTACTTC. It codes for CASSPWASQETQYF.

V and J are TRBV30 and TRBJ1-5; a possible D gene is TRBD1 (6 bases). The germline V gene encodes CDR1 GTSNPN and CDR2 SVGIG (reference sequence). Trimming shortened V by 3 bases and J by 7 bases, and 16 bases separated the two germline ends. The CDR3 is 14 residues long. The CDR3 here is CAWSHSGRGQPQHF. The CDR3 DNA is TGTGCCTGGAGCCACTCAGGGAGGGGGCAGCCCCAGCATTTT.

V is TRBV7-3 and J is TRBJ1-3, with D maybe TRBD1 (5 bases). The CDR3 covers 15 residues. Germline V CDR1 and CDR2: SGHTA, FQGTGA. Trimming removed 5 bases at V and 5 bases at J, with 16 bases between. CDR3 loop: CASSPRDSSRNTIYF. Here the CDR3 DNA reads TGTGCCAGCAGCCCCCGGGACTCAAGTCGAAACACCATATATTTT.

This clone was seen only a few times. This chain uses TRBV3-1 (or the pseudogene TRBV3-2) with TRBJ1-1; tentative D call: TRBD1 (6 bases). Trimming took 2 bases from V and 6 from J, leaving 13 bases between them. This CDR3 is 14 amino acids long. Germline assignment: CDR1 LGHDT and CDR2 YNNKEL (reference sequence). For the CDR3, the DNA is TGTGCCAGCAGCCAAAGAGGGGGTCCCGCTGAAGCTTTCTTT. Translating it yields CASSQRGGPAEAFF.

The rearrangement links TRBV6-5 to TRBJ2-1; 10 nucleotides agree with TRBD2. Germline loops: CDR1 MNHEY, CDR2 SVGAGI. The CDR3 is made up of 14 amino acids. V shed 4 bases, J shed 9 bases, and the junction held 6 bases outside the gene matches. CDR3 bases: TGTGCCAGCAGTTCAAAGCGGGAGGGGAGTGAGCAGTTCTTC. Translating gives CASSSKREGSEQFF.

V usage is TRBV29-1 and J usage is TRBJ1-2, with TRBD1 identical over 8 bases. CDR3 length: 12 residues. V was clipped by 6 bases and J by 7 bases; unmatched bases: 7. CDR1 and CDR2 (germline): SQVTM, ANQGSEA. The CDR3 here is CSVDDRGGGYTF. The CDR3 coding sequence is TGCAGCGTCGACGACAGGGGTGGTGGCTACACCTTC.

This sequence joins TRBV5-1 and TRBJ2-1; 12 bases match TRBD2. Germline values: CDR1 SGHRS, CDR2 YFSETQ. The junction had 16 bases not matched to a gene; V was cut back by 3 bases and J by 6 bases. This CDR3 has 19 residues. Written as DNA, the CDR3 is TGCGCCAGCAGCTCCCGGCTAAACCTGACTAGCGGGAGACTCAATGAGCAGTTCTTC. It codes for CASSSRLNLTSGRLNEQFF.

This clone was detected once. V gene TRBV7-8 combines with J gene TRBJ2-1; TRBD1 matches at 8 bases. CDR1 and CDR2 (germline): SGHVS, FQNEAQ. V dropped 3 bases and J dropped 2; count of bases not matched to a gene: 0. The CDR3 extends over 14 amino acids. CDR3 sequence: CASSLGQAYNEQFF. In DNA, the CDR3 is TGTGCCAGCAGCTTGGGACAGGCCTACAATGAGCAGTTCTTC.

The chain couples TRBV28 to TRBJ2-1; no clear D gene. CDR1 MDHEN and CDR2 SYDVKM come from the germline V gene. With 4 bases removed from V and 13 bases from J, the gap between germline ends came to 11 bases. This CDR3 is 11 amino acids long. DNA for the CDR3: TGTGCCAGCAGTTCGAACCCTAATCAGTTCTTC. Its translation is CASSSNPNQFF.

V usage is TRBV7-8 and J usage is TRBJ1-1, with TRBD1 matching 10 bases. Trimming removed 1 base from V and 1 base from J; junction bases left unmatched: 6. Germline CDR1 is SGHVS and CDR2 is FQNEAQ. This CDR3 is 17 amino acids long. The CDR3 DNA reads TGTGCCAGCAGCTTAGTAGGGACAGGGGTGGCGAACACTGAAGCTTTCTTT. It encodes CASSLVGTGVANTEAFF.

The table lists this clone with a few counts. V is TRBV7-9 and J is TRBJ1-1; no reliable D call. V lost 1 base and J 1 base, leaving 7 bases between the germline ends. The CDR3 loop spans 14 amino acids. The germline V gene encodes CDR1 SEHNR and CDR2 FQNEAQ (reference sequence). CDR3 protein: CASSLDAGNTEAFF. The CDR3 region has the DNA TGTGCCAGCAGCTTAGACGCGGGGAACACTGAAGCTTTCTTT.

This sequence joins TRBV6-1 and TRBJ2-2; 10 bases line up with TRBD1. The CDR3 has 16 residues. Trimming took 1 base from V and 7 from J; bases not matched to a gene: 6. Germline loops: CDR1 MNHNS, CDR2 SASEGT. CDR3 protein: CASSEGQGAIRGELFF. The CDR3 region has the DNA TGTGCCAGCAGTGAAGGACAGGGGGCAATCCGCGGGGAGCTGTTTTTT.

The chain employs TRBV10-2 and TRBJ2-5; 7 bases are a match to TRBD1. Germline CDR1 WSHSY, CDR2 SAAADI. Trimming took 2 bases from V and 1 from J; bases not matched to a gene: 4. This CDR3 comprises 15 residues. The CDR3 DNA is TGCGCCAGCAGTGAGGGGACAGACCCCCAAGAGACCCAGTACTTC. This sequence encodes CASSEGTDPQETQYF.

V usage is TRBV7-8 and J usage is TRBJ2-2; 7 positions agree with TRBD2. V shed 0 bases and J 4 bases; nucleotides not matched to a gene: 5. This CDR3 is 16 amino acids long. Germline CDR1 and CDR2: SGHVS and FQNEAQ. Here the CDR3 DNA reads TGTGCCAGCAGCTTAGCCCCCAGGGAGGGCACCGGGGAGCTGTTTTTT. Its protein is CASSLAPREGTGELFF.

The chain joins TRBV3-1 (or the pseudogene TRBV3-2) to TRBJ2-3, with 8 bases aligning to TRBD1. CDR1 is LGHDT, CDR2 YNNKEL, per germline (reference sequence). V gave up 4 bases and J gave up 6 bases; unmatched junction bases: 6. The CDR3 sequence is 14 residues long. The CDR3 here is CASSPRQGMDTQYF. CDR3 coding DNA: TGTGCCAGCAGCCCACGACAGGGGATGGATACGCAGTATTTT.

The chain is built from TRBV6-5 and TRBJ2-1; 11 bases line up with TRBD2. J was trimmed by 6 bases and V by 0 bases; bases with no gene match: 4. The CDR3 length is 16 residues. Germline CDR1 MNHEY, CDR2 SVGAGI. CDR3 coding DNA: TGTGCCAGCAGTTACTCACTAGCGGGAGTAGGCAATGAGCAGTTCTTC. It codes for CASSYSLAGVGNEQFF.

This chain uses TRBV7-8 with TRBJ1-1; D is undetermined. The V and J ends lost 0 bases and 1 base respectively, with 9 bases between them. CDR1 and CDR2 (germline): SGHVS, FQNEAQ. This CDR3 is 15 amino acids long. This CDR3 is CASSLARGRNTEAFF. For the CDR3, the DNA is TGTGCCAGCAGCTTAGCACGTGGGAGGAACACTGAAGCTTTCTTT.

The chain has TRBV3-1 (or the pseudogene TRBV3-2) and TRBJ1-4; 9 bases map to TRBD1. The germline CDR1 and CDR2 sequences are LGHDT and YNNKEL (reference sequence). The V segment lost 2 bases and the J segment 6 bases; nucleotides outside the gene matches: 4. The CDR3 is made up of 15 amino acids. The CDR3 loop is CASSQRDRGDEKLFF. CDR3 in DNA: TGTGCCAGCAGCCAACGAGACAGGGGGGATGAAAAACTGTTTTTT.

The chain uses TRBV30 and TRBJ2-1, with 13 bases lining up with TRBD2. J was trimmed by 5 bases and V by 2 bases; bases with no gene match: 9. From germline, CDR1 is GTSNPN and CDR2 SVGIG (reference sequence). This CDR3 is 17 amino acids long. CDR3: CAWSRTRTSGGHNEQFF. CDR3 DNA: TGTGCCTGGAGTAGAACTAGGACTAGCGGGGGCCACAATGAGCAGTTCTTC.

The J gene is TRBJ2-3, the V gene TRBV5-5; D is perhaps TRBD1 (6 bases). The V and J ends lost 0 bases and 0 bases respectively, with 8 bases between them. Germline V gene data show CDR1 as SGHKS and CDR2 as YYEKEE (reference sequence). This CDR3 is 15 amino acids long. This chain's CDR3 is CASSLGTASTDTQYF. CDR3 DNA sequence: TGTGCCAGCAGCTTGGGGACAGCTAGCACAGATACGCAGTATTTT.

CDR3 bases: TGTGCCATCAGTGAGTTAACAGGGGTGAACTATGGCTACACCTTC. It translates to CAISELTGVNYGYTF. V gene TRBV10-3 combines with J gene TRBJ1-2; 7 nucleotides align to TRBD1. Germline V gene sequence: CDR1 ENHRY, CDR2 SYGVKD. The length of the CDR3 is 15 residues. Trimming removed 1 base from V and 2 bases from J; junction bases left unmatched: 4.

V gene TRBV27 combines with J gene TRBJ2-1, with 7 nucleotides matching TRBD2. Germline CDR1 reads MNHEY; CDR2 reads SMNVEV (reference sequence). The CDR3 extends over 16 amino acids. V dropped 6 bases and J dropped 4; count of bases not matched to a gene: 12. The CDR3 reads CASSPSSGGVYNEQFF. CDR3 DNA sequence: TGTGCCAGCAGCCCTTCTAGCGGAGGAGTATACAATGAGCAGTTCTTC.

This chain joins TRBV13 and TRBJ2-1; 14 bases align to TRBD2. V lost 4 bases, J lost 7 bases, and 9 bases stayed unmatched. From germline, CDR1 is PRHDT and CDR2 FYEKMQ (reference sequence). The CDR3 runs 17 residues. The CDR3 nucleotides read TGTGCCAGCAGCTCTCGACTAGCGGGAGGGCCGGGGAATGAGCAGTTCTTC. Translating it yields CASSSRLAGGPGNEQFF.

This clone was seen just once. The chain carries TRBV6-5 and TRBJ2-7; D is unclear. Trimming took 1 base from V and 4 from J, leaving 2 bases between them. Germline loops: CDR1 MNHEY, CDR2 SVGAGI. The CDR3 totals 11 residues. In DNA form, the CDR3 reads TGTGCCAGCAGTTACTTATACGAGCAGTACTTC. Protein sequence: CASSYLYEQYF.